This TCR beta chain stems from a study of shared clonotypes between healthy human individuals. The V gene's germline CDR1 is ENHRY and CDR2 SYGVKD. The CDR3 length is 13 residues. V lost 3 bases, J lost 4 bases, and 6 bases lay in between. The study ran the assay at deep level. The data were produced by immunoSEQ multiplex PCR, yet TCRdb's version contains in-frame clones alone and is incomplete. The sample has roughly 2 million clones; roughly 94% are singletons. Material for sequencing was naive CD4+ T cells sorted from blood. Subset meaning: CD45RA+ positively selected. The V and J genes are TRBV10-3 and TRBJ2-2; D uncertain. The sequence was obtained from a man between 18 and 35 years old in good health. CDR3 residues: CAISEMSTGELFF. CDR3 DNA sequence: TGTGCCATCAGTGAAATGAGCACCGGGGAGCTGTTTTTT.